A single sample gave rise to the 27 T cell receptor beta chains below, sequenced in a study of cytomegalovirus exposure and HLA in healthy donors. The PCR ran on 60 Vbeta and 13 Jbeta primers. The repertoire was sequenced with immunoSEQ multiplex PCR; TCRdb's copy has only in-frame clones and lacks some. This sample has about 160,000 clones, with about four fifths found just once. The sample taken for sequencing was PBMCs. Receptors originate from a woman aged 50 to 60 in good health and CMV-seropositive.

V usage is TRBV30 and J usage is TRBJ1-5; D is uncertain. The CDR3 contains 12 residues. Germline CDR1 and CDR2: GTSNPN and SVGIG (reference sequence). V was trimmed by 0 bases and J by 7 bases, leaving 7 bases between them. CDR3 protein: CAWSVGWQPQHF. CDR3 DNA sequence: TGTGCCTGGAGTGTCGGTTGGCAGCCCCAGCATTTT.

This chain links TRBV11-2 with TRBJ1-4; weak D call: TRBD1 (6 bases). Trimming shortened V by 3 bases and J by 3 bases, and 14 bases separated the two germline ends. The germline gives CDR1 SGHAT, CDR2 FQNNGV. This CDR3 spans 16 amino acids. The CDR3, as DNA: TGTGCCAGCAGCTTGACGGGGGGCAGGGCTAATGAAAAACTGTTTTTT. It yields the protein CASSLTGGRANEKLFF. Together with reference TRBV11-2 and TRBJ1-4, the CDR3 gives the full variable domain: EAGVAQSPRYKIIEKRQSVAFWCNPISGHATLYWYQQILGQGPKLLIQFQNNGVVDDSQLPKDRFSAERLKGVDSTLKIQPAKLEDSAVYLCASSLTGGRANEKLFFGSGTQLSVL.

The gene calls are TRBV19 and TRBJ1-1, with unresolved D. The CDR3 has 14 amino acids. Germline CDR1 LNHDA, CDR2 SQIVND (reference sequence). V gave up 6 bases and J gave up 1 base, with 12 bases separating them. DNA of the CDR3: TGTGCCAGTAGGAGTGGGAGGAGGAACACTGAAGCTTTCTTT. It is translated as CASRSGRRNTEAFF.

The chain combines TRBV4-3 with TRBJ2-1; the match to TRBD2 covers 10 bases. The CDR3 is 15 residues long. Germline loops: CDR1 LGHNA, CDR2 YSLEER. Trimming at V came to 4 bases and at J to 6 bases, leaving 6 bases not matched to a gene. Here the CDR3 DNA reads TGCGCCAGCAGCCTGGGAAGCGGGGGGGCCAATGAGCAGTTCTTC. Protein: CASSLGSGGANEQFF.

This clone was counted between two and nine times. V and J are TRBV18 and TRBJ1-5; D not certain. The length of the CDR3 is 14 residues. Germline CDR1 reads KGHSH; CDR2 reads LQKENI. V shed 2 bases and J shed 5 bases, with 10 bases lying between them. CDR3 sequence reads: CASSPSAGYQPQHF. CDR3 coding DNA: TGTGCCAGCTCACCATCGGCAGGATATCAGCCCCAGCATTTT. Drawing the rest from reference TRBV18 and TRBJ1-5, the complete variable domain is NAGVMQNPRHLVRRRGQEARLRCSPMKGHSHVYWYRQLPEEGLKFMVYLQKENIIDESGMPKERFSAEFPKEGPSILRIQQVVRGDSAAYFCASSPSAGYQPQHFGDGTRLSIL.

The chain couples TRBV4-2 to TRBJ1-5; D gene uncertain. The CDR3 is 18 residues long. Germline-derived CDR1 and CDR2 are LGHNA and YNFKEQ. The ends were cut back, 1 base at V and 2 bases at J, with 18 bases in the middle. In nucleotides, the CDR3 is TGTGCCAGCAGCCAAGGAGGAAGGCAGTCATCGGGCAATCAGCCCCAGCATTTT. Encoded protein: CASSQGGRQSSGNQPQHF.

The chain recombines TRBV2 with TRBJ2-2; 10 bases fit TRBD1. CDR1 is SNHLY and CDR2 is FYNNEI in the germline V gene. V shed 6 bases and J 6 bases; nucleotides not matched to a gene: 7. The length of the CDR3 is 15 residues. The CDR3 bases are TGTGCCAGCAGATCGACAGGGGGCAGCGCCGGGGAGCTGTTTTTT. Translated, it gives CASRSTGGSAGELFF. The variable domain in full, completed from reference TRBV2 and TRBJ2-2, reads EPEVTQTPSHQVTQMGQEVILRCVPISNHLYFYWYRQILGQKVEFLVSFYNNEISEKSEIFDDQFSVERPDGSNFTLKIRSTKLEDSAMYFCASRSTGGSAGELFFGEGSRLTVL.

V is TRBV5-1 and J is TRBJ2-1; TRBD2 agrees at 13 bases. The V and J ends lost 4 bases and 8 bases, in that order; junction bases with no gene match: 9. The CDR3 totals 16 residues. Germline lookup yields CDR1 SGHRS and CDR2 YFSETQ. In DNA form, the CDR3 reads TGCGCCAGCAGCCGGGGACTAGCGGGGAGCAGGGATGAGCAGTTCTTC. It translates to CASSRGLAGSRDEQFF.

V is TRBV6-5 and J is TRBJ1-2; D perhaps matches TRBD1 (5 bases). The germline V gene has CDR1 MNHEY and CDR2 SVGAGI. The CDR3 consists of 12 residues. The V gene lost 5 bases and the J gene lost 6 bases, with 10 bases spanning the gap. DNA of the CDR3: TGTGCCAGCAGTCAGAAAGGGGATGGCTACACCTTC. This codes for CASSQKGDGYTF.

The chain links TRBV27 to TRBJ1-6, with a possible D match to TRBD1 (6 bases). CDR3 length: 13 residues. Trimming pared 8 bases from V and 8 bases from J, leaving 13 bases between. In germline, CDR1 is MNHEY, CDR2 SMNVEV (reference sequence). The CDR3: CASGRQGYSPLHF. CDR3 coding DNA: TGTGCCAGCGGTAGGCAGGGGTATTCACCCCTCCACTTT.

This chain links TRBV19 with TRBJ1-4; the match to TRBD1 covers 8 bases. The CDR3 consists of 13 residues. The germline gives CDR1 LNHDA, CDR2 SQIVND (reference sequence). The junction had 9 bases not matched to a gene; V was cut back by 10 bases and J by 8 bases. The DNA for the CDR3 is TGTGCCACCAGGCAGGGGGCAGGCGAAAAACTGTTTTTT. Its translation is CATRQGAGEKLFF.

The CDR3 is CASSSDPPTSGAYNEQFF. The CDR3 DNA sequence: TGTGCCAGCAGCTCCGACCCCCCGACTAGCGGGGCCTACAATGAGCAGTTCTTC. The chain employs TRBV13 and TRBJ2-1; 11 bases fit TRBD2. This CDR3 contains 18 residues. The germline V gene has CDR1 PRHDT and CDR2 FYEKMQ (reference sequence). Unmatched junction bases numbered 10, after V lost 4 bases and J lost 2 bases.

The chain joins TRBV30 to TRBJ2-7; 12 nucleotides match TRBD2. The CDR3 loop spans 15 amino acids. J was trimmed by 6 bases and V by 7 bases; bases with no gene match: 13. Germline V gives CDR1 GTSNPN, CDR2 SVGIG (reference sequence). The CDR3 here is CASTSGSRSGSEQYF. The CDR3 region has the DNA TGTGCCTCGACTAGCGGGAGTAGATCTGGGAGCGAGCAGTACTTC.

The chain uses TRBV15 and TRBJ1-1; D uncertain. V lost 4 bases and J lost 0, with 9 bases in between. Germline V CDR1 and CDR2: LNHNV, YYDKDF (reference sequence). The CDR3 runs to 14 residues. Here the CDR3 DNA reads TGTGCCACCAGCACCGTTAACATGAACACTGAAGCTTTCTTT. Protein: CATSTVNMNTEAFF.

The CDR3 sequence is CASSPMGLTGELFF. In DNA, the CDR3 is TGTGCCAGCAGTCCGATGGGCCTGACCGGGGAGCTGTTTTTT. This chain uses TRBV27 with TRBJ2-2; D is ambiguous. CDR1 and CDR2 from the germline V gene are MNHEY and SMNVEV (reference sequence). The CDR3 sequence is 14 residues long. V gave up 5 bases and J gave up 5 bases, with 12 bases separating them.

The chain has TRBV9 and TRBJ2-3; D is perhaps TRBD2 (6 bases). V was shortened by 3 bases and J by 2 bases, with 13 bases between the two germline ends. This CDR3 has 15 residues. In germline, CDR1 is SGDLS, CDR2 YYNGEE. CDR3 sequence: CASSDSGSSTDTQYF. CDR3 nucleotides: TGTGCCAGCAGCGATAGCGGATCGTCCACAGATACGCAGTATTTT.

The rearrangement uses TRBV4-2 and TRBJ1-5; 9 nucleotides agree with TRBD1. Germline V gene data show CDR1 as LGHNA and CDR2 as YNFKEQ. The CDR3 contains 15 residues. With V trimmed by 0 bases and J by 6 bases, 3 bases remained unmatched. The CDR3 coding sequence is TGTGCCAGCAGCCAAGAGGGGACAGGGTTTCAGCCCCAGCATTTT. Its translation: CASSQEGTGFQPQHF.

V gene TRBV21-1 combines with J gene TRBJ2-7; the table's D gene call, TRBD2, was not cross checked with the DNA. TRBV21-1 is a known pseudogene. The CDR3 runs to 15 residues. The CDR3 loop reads CASIPGLAVSYEQYF. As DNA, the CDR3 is TGTGCCAGCATCCCAGGACTAGCGGTCTCCTACGAGCAGTACTTC.

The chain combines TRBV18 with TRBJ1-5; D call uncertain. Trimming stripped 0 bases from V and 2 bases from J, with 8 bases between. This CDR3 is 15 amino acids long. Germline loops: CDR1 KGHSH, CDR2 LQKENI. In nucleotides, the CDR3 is TGTGCCAGCTCACCACCGGAGGGTGGCAATCAGCCCCAGCATTTT. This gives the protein CASSPPEGGNQPQHF.

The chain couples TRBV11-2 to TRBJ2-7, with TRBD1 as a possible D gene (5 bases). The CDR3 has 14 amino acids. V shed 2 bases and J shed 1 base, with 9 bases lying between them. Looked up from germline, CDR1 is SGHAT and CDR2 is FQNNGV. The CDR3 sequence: CASSLPGRSYEQYF. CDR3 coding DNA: TGTGCCAGCAGCTTACCAGGGCGATCCTACGAGCAGTACTTC.

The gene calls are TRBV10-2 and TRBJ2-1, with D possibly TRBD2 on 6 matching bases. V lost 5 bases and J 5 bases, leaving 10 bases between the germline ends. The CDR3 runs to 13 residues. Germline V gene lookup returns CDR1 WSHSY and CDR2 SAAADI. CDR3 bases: TGCGCCAGCAGTCTAGCGAGAAACAATGAGCAGTTCTTC. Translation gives CASSLARNNEQFF.

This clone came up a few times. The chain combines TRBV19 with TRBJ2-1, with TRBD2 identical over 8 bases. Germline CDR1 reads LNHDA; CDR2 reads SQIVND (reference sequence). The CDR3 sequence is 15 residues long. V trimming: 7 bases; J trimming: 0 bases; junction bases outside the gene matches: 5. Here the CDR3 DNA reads TGTGCCAGTACAAGACTAGCGAGCTCCTACAATGAGCAGTTCTTC. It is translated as CASTRLASSYNEQFF.

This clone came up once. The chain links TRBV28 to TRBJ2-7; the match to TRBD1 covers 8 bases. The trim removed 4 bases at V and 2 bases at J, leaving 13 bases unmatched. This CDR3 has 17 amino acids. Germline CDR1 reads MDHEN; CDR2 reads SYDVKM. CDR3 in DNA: TGTGCCAGCAGTTCCAGAAAAGGGACAGGTGCCCCCTACGAGCAGTACTTC. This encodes CASSSRKGTGAPYEQYF.

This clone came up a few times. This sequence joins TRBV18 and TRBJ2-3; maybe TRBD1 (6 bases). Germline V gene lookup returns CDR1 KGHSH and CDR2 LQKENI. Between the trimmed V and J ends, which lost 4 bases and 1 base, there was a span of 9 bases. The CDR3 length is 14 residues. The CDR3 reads CASSQGERTDTQYF. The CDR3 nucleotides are TGTGCCAGCTCACAGGGGGAACGCACAGATACGCAGTATTTT.

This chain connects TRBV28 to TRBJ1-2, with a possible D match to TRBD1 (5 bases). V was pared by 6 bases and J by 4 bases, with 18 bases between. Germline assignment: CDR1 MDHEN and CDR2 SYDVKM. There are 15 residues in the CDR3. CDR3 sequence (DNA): TGTGCCAGCAGCCCGGGGGGGGAATTTATCTATGGCTACACCTTC. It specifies CASSPGGEFIYGYTF.

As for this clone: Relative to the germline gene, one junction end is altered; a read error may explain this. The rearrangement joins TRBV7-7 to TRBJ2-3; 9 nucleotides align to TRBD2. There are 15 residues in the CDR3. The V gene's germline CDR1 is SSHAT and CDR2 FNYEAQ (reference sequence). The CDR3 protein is CASSLSSGNTDTQYF. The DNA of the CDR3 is TGTGCTAGCAGCTTATCTAGCGGGAACACAGATACGCAGTATTTT. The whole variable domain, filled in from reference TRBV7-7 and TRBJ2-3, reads GAGVSQSPRYKVTKRGQDVTLRCDPISSHATLYWYQQALGQGPEFLTYFNYEAQPDKSGLPSDRFSAERPEGSISTLTIQRTEQRDSAMYRCASSLSSGNTDTQYFGPGTRLTVL.

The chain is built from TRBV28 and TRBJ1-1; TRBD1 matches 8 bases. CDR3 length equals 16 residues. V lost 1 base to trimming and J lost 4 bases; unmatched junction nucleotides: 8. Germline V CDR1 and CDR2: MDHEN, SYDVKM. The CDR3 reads CASSLSQGARSTEAFF. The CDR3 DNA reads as TGTGCCAGCAGTTTATCCCAGGGGGCTCGAAGCACTGAAGCTTTCTTT.